Listed here are 12 T cell receptor beta chains from one sample, sequenced in a study of regulatory T cells in long-lasting Graves disease. The time point is: persistent/refractory GD, antithyroid drugs over 5 years with positive TRAb. PBMCs provided the RNA from which the TCR library was made. Arm-PCR of CDR3 regions and iRepertoire HTBI primers were used to build TCR beta libraries. TCRdb independently ran MiXCR on the multiplex PCR reads; one entry per CDR3 protein. Among approximately 690,000 distinct CDR3 sequences listed, about 30% were seen once. Specimen: peripheral blood mononuclear cells (PBMCs), collected when the disease was refractory, from a patient treated with antithyroid drugs. The receptors originated from a female donor with Graves disease.

This clonotype was observed a few times. The gene calls are TRBV29-1 and TRBJ2-5; unclear D gene. This CDR3 contains 12 residues. Germline V lookup: CDR1 SQVTM, CDR2 ANQGSEA. V lost 8 bases to trimming and J lost 1 base, with 11 bases between them. This CDR3 reads CSIVGLQETQYF. The CDR3 coding sequence is TGCAGCATTGTAGGGCTCCAAGAGACCCAGTACTTC.

This clonotype was found a few times. The V gene is TRBV10-3, the J gene TRBJ1-1; a weak D match, TRBD1 (5 bases). The CDR3 extends over 15 amino acids. In germline, CDR1 is ENHRY, CDR2 SYGVKD. The germline V and J ends were trimmed by 4 bases and 2 bases, with 14 bases remaining between them. CDR3 sequence (DNA): TGTGCCATCAGTGTGAGGTCAGGGCCCAACACTGAAGCTTTCTTT. This gives the protein CAISVRSGPNTEAFF.

The rearrangement uses TRBV7-2 and TRBJ1-3; no definite D call. The V and J ends lost 1 base and 0 bases respectively, with 7 bases between them. The CDR3 is 15 amino acids. Germline V gene data show CDR1 as SGHTA and CDR2 as FQGNSA. CDR3 protein: CASSLVIGSGNTIYF. CDR3 DNA sequence: TGTGCCAGCAGCTTAGTTATAGGCTCTGGAAACACCATATATTTT.

This CDR3 reads CSARGAANYGYTF. In nucleotides, the CDR3 is TGCAGTGCTAGAGGGGCCGCTAACTATGGCTACACCTTC. The chain recombines TRBV20-1 with TRBJ1-2; D is unclear. V lost 1 base and J 0 bases, leaving 6 bases between the germline ends. The length of the CDR3 is 13 residues. CDR1 and CDR2 from the germline V gene are DFQATT and SNEGSKA (reference sequence).

This clonotype came up a few times. The V call is TRBV11-2, the J call TRBJ1-2; 9 bases fit TRBD1. Unmatched junction bases numbered 4, after V lost 0 bases and J lost 5 bases. Germline-derived CDR1 and CDR2 are SGHAT and FQNNGV. The CDR3 is 15 residues long. The CDR3 sequence is CASSLEAGTGYGYTF. The CDR3 coding sequence is TGTGCCAGCAGCTTAGAGGCCGGGACAGGGTATGGCTACACCTTC.

The CDR3, as DNA: TGCAGTGCTAGAGATGGGCAACTCAATCAGCCCCAGCATTTT. This gives the protein CSARDGQLNQPQHF. This chain links TRBV20-1 with TRBJ1-5, with D unresolved. V was shortened by 0 bases and J by 3 bases, with 9 bases between the two germline ends. The CDR3 has 14 amino acids. Germline-derived CDR1 and CDR2 are DFQATT and SNEGSKA (reference sequence).

The table lists this clonotype with a few counts. The rearrangement links TRBV5-1 to TRBJ2-7, with D possibly TRBD2 on 5 matching bases. Germline values: CDR1 SGHRS, CDR2 YFSETQ. Trimming removed 3 bases from V and 2 bases from J, with 15 bases in between. The CDR3 has 15 residues. Here the CDR3 DNA reads TGCGCCAGCAGCTCGGTCGGGAAAATCCCCTACGAGCAGTACTTC. Its protein is CASSSVGKIPYEQYF.

The chain has TRBV12-3 or TRBV12-4 and TRBJ1-2, with D perhaps TRBD1 (6 bases). This CDR3 has 14 amino acids. V lost 10 bases and J 2 bases, leaving 17 bases between the germline ends. The CDR3 protein is CATRAGGGNYGYTF. Written as DNA, the CDR3 is TGTGCCACAAGAGCGGGAGGGGGGAACTATGGCTACACCTTC.

V usage is TRBV5-4 and J usage is TRBJ2-3; D remains unclear. V lost 4 bases, J lost 5 bases, and 14 bases lay in between. CDR3 size: 14 residues. Germline V gene lookup returns CDR1 SGHNT and CDR2 YYREEE (reference sequence). CDR3 bases: TGTGCCAGCAGCCCGGACCCTAGGGAAGATACGCAGTATTTT. Translating gives CASSPDPREDTQYF.

This clonotype was picked up a small number of times. V and J are TRBV5-1 and TRBJ2-5; a weak D match, TRBD2 (7 bases). The CDR3 is 15 residues long. The germline V gene has CDR1 SGHRS and CDR2 YFSETQ. V was shortened by 4 bases and J by 1 base, with 14 bases between the two germline ends. This CDR3 reads CASSLQGGTQETQYF. In DNA form, the CDR3 reads TGCGCCAGCAGCCTACAGGGAGGGACCCAAGAGACCCAGTACTTC.

The chain recombines TRBV10-1 with TRBJ2-5, with a possible D match to TRBD2 (5 bases). Trimming took off 0 bases at V and 4 bases at J, with 6 bases between the two ends. CDR1 is WNHNN and CDR2 is SYGVQD in the germline V gene (reference sequence). The CDR3 totals 13 residues. CDR3 sequence reads: CASSESGRETQYF. CDR3 nucleotide sequence: TGCGCCAGCAGTGAGTCGGGGAGAGAGACCCAGTACTTC.

This clonotype occurred a few times. The chain links TRBV15 to TRBJ1-5; TRBD1 is a possible D gene (6 bases). Trimming left V 0 bases short and J 4 bases short, with 16 bases between. Germline V gene data show CDR1 as LNHNV and CDR2 as YYDKDF (reference sequence). The CDR3 contains 17 residues. The CDR3 DNA sequence: TGTGCCACCAGCAGAGATGTCGTACGAGGGGGTAATCAGCCCCAGCATTTT. This codes for CATSRDVVRGGNQPQHF. Full variable domain (outside the CDR3, taken from reference TRBV15 and TRBJ1-5): DAMVIQNPRYQVTQFGKPVTLSCSQTLNHNVMYWYQQKSSQAPKLLFHYYDKDFNNEADTPDNFQSRRPNTSFCFLDIRSPGLGDTAMYLCATSRDVVRGGNQPQHFGDGTRLSIL.